Listed here are 23 T cell receptor beta chains from one sample, sequenced in a study of blood T cell repertoires in COVID-19. The assay was immunoSEQ multiplex PCR, and TCRdb's table has in-frame clones only and misses some. The sample contains roughly 83,000 clones, approximately 86% of which appear only once. Sequencing input: peripheral blood. The source is a man older than 75 with active or convalescent COVID-19.

The rearrangement joins TRBV3-1 (or the pseudogene TRBV3-2) to TRBJ1-1; 8 nucleotides align to TRBD1. This CDR3 is built from 16 residues. The junction had 10 bases not matched to a gene; V was cut back by 2 bases and J by 5 bases. Germline CDR1 reads LGHDT; CDR2 reads YNNKEL (reference sequence). The CDR3 here is CASSQHSTRDRTEAFF. The CDR3 DNA reads TGTGCCAGCAGCCAACACTCTACCCGGGACAGGACTGAAGCTTTCTTT.

J is TRBJ1-1 and V is TRBV6-5, with no clear D. Trimming cost V 7 bases and J 4 bases, with 16 bases left between them. The length of the CDR3 is 14 residues. Per germline, CDR1 MNHEY and CDR2 SVGAGI. DNA for the CDR3: TGTGCCAGCACCCCTACGGGGAGTGGCACTGAAGCTTTCTTT. Translated, it gives CASTPTGSGTEAFF.

The chain combines TRBV5-1 with TRBJ2-3; 7 positions match TRBD2. The CDR3 spans 17 residues. V lost 4 bases and J lost 0; bases outside the gene matches: 11. CDR1 SGHRS and CDR2 YFSETQ come from the germline V gene. The CDR3 spells CASSTSLASSSTDTQYF. CDR3 bases: TGCGCCAGCAGCACGTCACTAGCGTCCTCTAGCACAGATACGCAGTATTTT.

J is TRBJ2-1 and V is TRBV5-4, with a weak D call TRBD2 (5 bases). Germline CDR1 reads SGHNT; CDR2 reads YYREEE (reference sequence). This CDR3 is built from 15 residues. Trimming removed 4 bases from V and 3 bases from J, with 14 bases in between. The CDR3 coding sequence is TGTGCCAGCAGCAGGGTGTCGGAGGTCTACAATGAGCAGTTCTTC. This gives the protein CASSRVSEVYNEQFF.

This clone was observed a handful of times. V and J are TRBV28 and TRBJ1-4; 8 bases are a match to TRBD1. Germline CDR1 and CDR2: MDHEN and SYDVKM. The V and J ends lost 4 bases and 8 bases, in that order; junction bases with no gene match: 6. The CDR3 consists of 14 residues. DNA of the CDR3: TGTGCCAGCAGTTGGACAGGGACCATGGAAAAACTGTTTTTT. This codes for CASSWTGTMEKLFF.

A single count supports this clone. The chain carries TRBV6-1 and TRBJ1-5; D is uncertain. The CDR3 runs to 16 residues. Trimming took off 4 bases at V and 6 bases at J, with 19 bases between the two ends. The V gene's germline CDR1 is MNHNS and CDR2 SASEGT. The CDR3 coding sequence is TGTGCCAGCAGTGGTGGGCCAAAACCCCCACTTCAGCCCCAGCATTTT. As protein: CASSGGPKPPLQPQHF.

The V call is TRBV19, the J call TRBJ1-5; 9 bases align to TRBD1. V lost 7 bases and J lost 4; bases outside the gene matches: 5. Germline CDR1 is LNHDA and CDR2 is SQIVND (reference sequence). The CDR3 spans 14 residues. The CDR3 region is CASTLQGANQPQHF. In DNA form, the CDR3 reads TGTGCCAGTACCCTACAGGGGGCGAATCAGCCCCAGCATTTT. The whole variable domain, remainder taken from reference TRBV19 and TRBJ1-5, is DGGITQSPKYLFRKEGQNVTLSCEQNLNHDAMYWYRQDPGQGLRLIYYSQIVNDFQKGDIAEGYSVSREKKESFPLTVTSAQKNPTAFYLCASTLQGANQPQHFGDGTRLSIL.

The chain carries TRBV27 and TRBJ2-5; 7 nucleotides line up with TRBD2. V was clipped by 4 bases and J by 4 bases; unmatched bases: 9. The CDR3 covers 15 residues. CDR1 and CDR2 from the germline V gene are MNHEY and SMNVEV (reference sequence). CDR3 in amino acids: CASSSTGIAGETQYF. The CDR3 DNA is TGTGCCAGCAGTTCCACCGGGATAGCGGGAGAGACCCAGTACTTC.

The rearrangement links TRBV5-1 to TRBJ1-3, with 8 bases aligning to TRBD1. V was pared by 2 bases and J by 3 bases, with 7 bases of the junction left unmatched. The germline gives CDR1 SGHRS, CDR2 YFSETQ. This CDR3 is 16 amino acids long. The CDR3 DNA follows: TGCGCCAGCAGCTTAACGACAGGGGCTAGTGGAAACACCATATATTTT. Its protein product is CASSLTTGASGNTIYF.

The CDR3 DNA is TGTGCCACTAAAACCGTGGGGGACAGCCATCAGCCCCAGCATTTT. Translation: CATKTVGDSHQPQHF. The chain has TRBV19 and TRBJ1-5; 7 nucleotides align to TRBD1. The CDR3 consists of 15 residues. CDR1 LNHDA and CDR2 SQIVND come from the germline V gene (reference sequence). V dropped 10 bases and J dropped 5; count of bases not matched to a gene: 14.

The gene calls are TRBV25-1 and TRBJ2-5, with 9 bases fitting TRBD2. V shed 2 bases and J 5 bases; nucleotides not matched to a gene: 6. Per germline, CDR1 MGHDK and CDR2 SYGVNS. CDR3 size: 15 residues. The CDR3 nucleotides read TGTGCCAGCAGTGAACCAGCGGGGGGCTGGGAGACCCAGTACTTC. This encodes CASSEPAGGWETQYF.

The chain joins TRBV6-4 to TRBJ2-7; 11 bases align to TRBD1. The CDR3 extends over 17 amino acids. After removal of 2 bases from V and 3 bases from J, the junction contained 9 bases not matched to a gene. Germline V lookup: CDR1 MRHNA, CDR2 SNTAGT. The CDR3 sequence is CASSDPRTGGYFYEQYV. CDR3 sequence (DNA): TGTGCCAGCAGTGACCCTAGGACAGGGGGCTATTTCTACGAGCAGTACGTC.

The chain couples TRBV3-1 (or the pseudogene TRBV3-2) to TRBJ2-6, with D maybe TRBD2 (5 bases). The germline V gene encodes CDR1 LGHDT and CDR2 YNNKEL (reference sequence). V lost 4 bases to trimming and J lost 0 bases, with 10 bases between them. The CDR3 length is 16 residues. DNA of the CDR3: TGTGCCAGCAGCCTAGGACTCAGCTCTGGGGCCAACGTCCTGACTTTC. Residues: CASSLGLSSGANVLTF.

The V gene is TRBV5-4, the J gene TRBJ1-2, with D maybe TRBD1 (5 bases). The ends were cut back, 2 bases at V and 5 bases at J, with 10 bases in the middle. The CDR3 length is 13 residues. Per the germline V gene, CDR1 is SGHNT and CDR2 is YYREEE (reference sequence). CDR3 in DNA: TGTGCCAGCAGCTTATCGAGACAGTATGGCTACACCTTC. Translated: CASSLSRQYGYTF.

The chain employs TRBV30 and TRBJ1-1; TRBD1 matches 10 bases. The CDR3 runs 13 residues. With V trimmed by 4 bases and J by 2 bases, 1 base remained unmatched. CDR1 GTSNPN and CDR2 SVGIG come from the germline V gene (reference sequence). CDR3 sequence: CAWKTGGNTEAFF. The DNA of the CDR3 is TGTGCCTGGAAGACAGGGGGCAACACTGAAGCTTTCTTT.

The chain couples TRBV19 to TRBJ2-3, with D maybe TRBD2 (6 bases). Deletions cut 7 bases from V and 8 bases from J, with 19 bases between. CDR1 is LNHDA, CDR2 SQIVND, per germline (reference sequence). This CDR3 region has 14 residues. CDR3: CASTKPEGGGTQYF. The CDR3 nucleotides are TGTGCCAGTACCAAGCCGGAGGGAGGTGGTACGCAGTATTTT.

The chain has TRBV24-1 and TRBJ2-7, with D hard to call. With 2 bases removed from V and 5 bases from J, the gap between germline ends came to 6 bases. CDR1 and CDR2 (germline): KGHDR, SFDVKD. The CDR3 consists of 12 residues. For the CDR3, the DNA is TGTGCCACCAGTGATTCGGTCCACGAGCAGTACGTC. Its protein is CATSDSVHEQYV.

This clone is a singleton in its sample. The chain recombines TRBV6-5 with TRBJ1-5, with D possibly matching TRBD1 (6 bases). CDR3 size: 16 residues. Germline CDR1 reads MNHEY; CDR2 reads SVGAGI. With 0 bases removed from V and 4 bases from J, the gap between germline ends came to 13 bases. DNA for the CDR3: TGTGCCAGCAGTTACTCCCCCCGAGGGGGTAATCAGCCCCAGCATTTT. The encoded protein is CASSYSPRGGNQPQHF.

The chain recombines TRBV6-5 with TRBJ1-6; D possibly corresponds to TRBD1 (6 bases). There are 14 residues in the CDR3. Germline loops: CDR1 MNHEY, CDR2 SVGAGI. Deletions cut 6 bases from V and 9 bases from J, with 15 bases between. This CDR3 reads CASRIQGRFSPLHF. CDR3 DNA: TGTGCCAGCAGGATACAGGGTCGGTTTTCACCCCTCCACTTT.

In this sample, this clone turned up once. This chain connects TRBV2 to TRBJ1-4; no clear D. The CDR3 has 14 amino acids. The germline CDR1 and CDR2 sequences are SNHLY and FYNNEI. The ends were cut back, 6 bases at V and 0 bases at J, with 8 bases in the middle. The CDR3 DNA is TGTGCCAGCAGGTATACAGCAACTAATGAAAAACTGTTTTTT. It encodes CASRYTATNEKLFF.

This rearrangement joins TRBV5-6 to TRBJ2-7; 7 bases fit TRBD1. After removal of 4 bases from V and 5 bases from J, the junction contained 6 bases not matched to a gene. The CDR3 is 13 residues long. The germline V gene has CDR1 SGHDT and CDR2 YYEEEE. The CDR3 loop reads CASSILDRDEQYV. In nucleotides, the CDR3 is TGTGCCAGCAGCATCCTCGACAGGGACGAGCAGTACGTC.

The chain uses TRBV11-2 and TRBJ1-1; 9 nucleotides align to TRBD1. Germline assignment: CDR1 SGHAT and CDR2 FQNNGV. Trimming cost V 5 bases and J 1 base; bases outside gene matches: 17. There are 19 residues in the CDR3. DNA of the CDR3: TGTGCCAGCAGCCACTGGCAGTGGGGACAGGGCGTTCGGAACACTGAAGCTTTCTTT. It codes for CASSHWQWGQGVRNTEAFF.

The chain combines TRBV10-1 with TRBJ2-2; 8 bases are a match to TRBD2. Germline trimming cut 4 bases from V and 5 bases from J; bases unmatched to any gene: 6. Germline V gene sequence: CDR1 WNHNN, CDR2 SYGVQD (reference sequence). The CDR3 extends over 15 amino acids. The DNA of the CDR3 is TGCGCCAGCAGTGCAGCGGGAGTTGGAACCGGGGAGCTGTTTTTT. This encodes CASSAAGVGTGELFF.